Listed below are T cell receptor beta chains from one sample, sequenced in a study of response to subunit inactivated influenza vaccine. TCRdb used MiXCR to reprocess the RT-PCR reads, holding one entry per CDR3 protein. Found here are roughly 700,000 distinct CDR3 sequences, around 13% of them singletons; the top ten hold around 7.3%. The starting material was PBMCs from blood, obtained approximately 15 days before vaccination. The receptors were gathered from a man aged 45 to 65 who received an inactivated influenza vaccine. CDR3s include the opening cysteine and the closing phenylalanine or tryptophan. Part of the rows lack a size; the others show once, few, many or a class for expanded clones.

size | J | V | CDR3
few | TRBJ1-1 | TRBV12-3/TRBV12-4 | CASSLALGEAFF
- | TRBJ2-7 | TRBV4-3 | CASSQGQGGEQYF
- | TRBJ2-3 | TRBV14 | CASSPRAGLSDTQYF
- | TRBJ2-3 | TRBV10-3 | CAISATSEPTDTQYF
- | TRBJ2-7 | TRBV6-1 | CASSLGGFGKAYEQYF
many | TRBJ2-3 | TRBV6-5 | CASSYSMAEWGDTQYF
- | TRBJ2-5 | TRBV6-2/TRBV6-3 | CASSPTPDREEETQYF
- | TRBJ2-7 | TRBV15 | CATSRDRGGSDAFLEQYF
few | TRBJ2-7 | TRBV18 | CASSPLGELSEQYF
few | TRBJ2-1 | TRBV20-1 | CSATGLAGRNEQFF
- | TRBJ1-4 | TRBV5-1 | CASSQTTGRDEKLFF
many | TRBJ2-5 | TRBV7-9 | CASSSRQGIQETQYF
- | TRBJ2-1 | TRBV29-1 | CSVGAGRNEQFF
- | TRBJ2-1 | TRBV29-1 | CSVGLATSGNEQFF
few | TRBJ2-3 | TRBV5-1 | CASSSGLAGAADTQYF
few | TRBJ2-1 | TRBV20-1 | CSATIAGGLSDEQFF
- | TRBJ1-6 | TRBV5-4 | CASSGPGQPNSPLHF
many | TRBJ1-1 | TRBV29-1 | CSVEPAGNEAFF